A single sample is the source of the 5 T cell receptor beta chains below, sequenced in a study of T cell responses to AZD1222 COVID-19 vaccine. Sequencing used immunoSEQ multiplex PCR; TCRdb keeps in-frame clones, though not all of them. The sample yields over 60,000 clones, 87% seen once. Specimen: peripheral blood, collected on day 0 of AZD1222 vaccination. The receptors were gathered from an adult in good health.

J is TRBJ2-2 and V is TRBV9; D is ambiguous. The CDR3 is 15 residues long. V lost 4 bases and J 6 bases, leaving 16 bases between the germline ends. The germline V gene encodes CDR1 SGDLS and CDR2 YYNGEE. CDR3 in DNA: TGTGCCAGCAGCCCGGGTGGCTATACAGCCGGGGAGCTGTTTTTT. Amino acids: CASSPGGYTAGELFF.

This chain uses TRBV28 with TRBJ2-7; D gene unclear. Germline V gives CDR1 MDHEN, CDR2 SYDVKM. V lost 2 bases and J lost 0, with 11 bases in between. CDR3 size: 15 residues. Written as DNA, the CDR3 is TGTGCCAGCAGTTTAATCGACTTCACCTCCTACGAGCAGTACTTC. Translated, it gives CASSLIDFTSYEQYF.

V and J are TRBV18 and TRBJ2-4, with 8 bases matching TRBD1. The CDR3 length is 14 residues. The trim removed 6 bases at V and 2 bases at J, leaving 3 bases unmatched. Germline V gene data show CDR1 as KGHSH and CDR2 as LQKENI. CDR3 DNA sequence: TGTGCCAGCTCGTCAGGGGGCACCAAAAACATTCAGTACTTC. Amino acid sequence: CASSSGGTKNIQYF.

The chain joins TRBV7-2 to TRBJ2-1, with 10 bases identical to TRBD1. Germline CDR1 is SGHTA and CDR2 is FQGNSA. With 5 bases clipped from V and 4 bases from J, the junction kept 5 bases outside the gene matches. The CDR3 contains 15 residues. CDR3 nucleotides: TGTGCCAGCAGCCCTGGGACAGGGGTATACAATGAGCAGTTCTTC. Translated, it gives CASSPGTGVYNEQFF. The whole variable domain, remainder taken from reference TRBV7-2 and TRBJ2-1, is GAGVSQSPSNKVTEKGKDVELRCDPISGHTALYWYRQSLGQGLEFLIYFQGNSAPDKSGLPSDRFSAERTGGSVSTLTIQRTQQEDSAVYLCASSPGTGVYNEQFFGPGTRLTVL.

Turning to this clone: A read error may produce the germline difference seen at one junction end. The V gene is TRBV5-5, the J gene TRBJ2-1; D possibly corresponds to TRBD2 (6 bases). The CDR3 loop spans 16 amino acids. Per the germline V gene, CDR1 is SGHKS and CDR2 is YYEKEE (reference sequence). Here the CDR3 reads CASTLGGLRSYNEQFF. The CDR3 DNA reads TGTGCCAGCACCTTGGGGGGTCTAAGGTCCTACAATGAGCAGTTCTTC.